This entry concerns a single TCR beta chain. Antigen specificity is unknown. Deletions cut 6 bases from V and 0 bases from J, with 9 bases between. The germline CDR1 and CDR2 sequences are ENHRY and SYGVKD. The CDR3 sequence is 14 residues long. The data were taken from a study of cytomegalovirus exposure and HLA in healthy donors. Study at large: It was reported in a later analysis that the same platform had been used for the 120 validation repertoires as for the approximately 730 first-cohort repertoires.

Only in-frame clones appear in the TCRdb table, and some are missing; sequencing was by immunoSEQ multiplex PCR. The sample has 220,000 or so clones; 75% to 90% are singletons. Study-level findings and limits: Diagnosis of cytomegalovirus status made by the classifier reportedly showed high specificity and sensitivity. Investigators reported 164 TCR beta chains as tied to cytomegalovirus. Most TCR sequences were rare, but some public TCRs occurred in many donors.

The sequence derives from a woman aged 25 to 45 in good health and CMV-seropositive. The rearrangement links TRBV10-3 to TRBJ1-5; perhaps TRBD1 as D (5 bases). Sequencing input: PBMCs. CDR3 sequence: CAISGGASNQPQHF. The CDR3 DNA follows: TGTGCCATCAGCGGGGGAGCTAGCAATCAGCCCCAGCATTTT.